The T cell receptor beta chain under discussion was sequenced for a study of T cell responses to AZD1222 COVID-19 vaccine (dated by TCRdb to the early 2020s). With regard to the full study: AZD1222 recipients given second doses at about 4 weeks or at about 12 weeks were pooled, since spike-specific TCR depth and breadth were not found to differ between the two schedules. TCR sequencing was performed for fewer than 250 trial participants, of whom about 200 were given two doses of AZD1222 and some 26 were given two doses of MenACWY control vaccine. Enrollment into the trials was organized by age into subgroups of 18-55, 56-69 and 70-plus years, and those subgroups contained roughly 150, 30 and 60 TCR-sequenced participants, respectively.

This clone was recorded a few times. Its antigen remains undetermined. Per-base qualities were not stored, and no clone one base away is much larger. Other DNA sequences in the same sample also yield this CDR3. The sample's time point label, in plain terms: baseline before first vaccination. Vaccinee samples were obtained from the UK trials COV001 and COV002, which included a single-blind randomized controlled phase 2/3 trial of AZD1222 (ChAdOx1 nCoV-19) in healthy adults. For TCRbeta chain sequencing, PBMC samples were collected from trial participants at day 0 and at day 28 after the second dose. The CDR3 regions of human TCRbeta chains were analyzed by immunosequencing. As for the original processing: Repertoire TCRs were matched against a reference library of SARS-CoV-2-specific TCRs generated with the MIRA antigen-specificity platform. Breadth was defined as the fraction of unique TCRs that were SARS-CoV-2-associated. Depth was defined as the fraction of total T cells that were SARS-CoV-2-associated. Each spike-specific TCR was assigned to its reactive spike region and to a CD4 or CD8 class using the MIRA data. Log10-transformed breadth and depth values were compared by one-way ANOVA with Sidak's multiple comparisons tests. Drawn from immuneACCESS, this table holds only the in-frame rearrangements with V and J called that TCRdb kept. Clones are partly lost; checked studies trace under half to an unresolved V gene and leave the rest unexplained. V, J and clone size are those of that table, while D and trimming were read from the DNA. For this sample there are 70,000 to 95,000 clones; around 84% appear just once. The ten largest clones capture roughly a fifth of the sample.

What the study reported, not specific to this receptor: No day 14 peak-response samples were available, so repertoires were characterized only after the peak T cell response. Spike-specific TCR breadth and depth rose significantly after two AZD1222 doses compared with day 0 and with MenACWY recipients. CD4 TCRs associated with the vaccine covered the entire spike protein, and the dominant responses were in regions 160-218 and 743-854. Conclusions about previously exposed vaccinees are limited because only a handful of AZD1222 recipients were SARS-CoV-2 seropositive at baseline. In the small 56-69-year group, the increase in depth fell short of significance, most likely because of low power. Most participants were white British and females outnumbered males, and the authors suggested that clonal diversity may have been underestimated. Reportedly, close to half of the unique spike-specific TCRs recognized epitopes lying outside the regions that are mutated in the B.1.351 and B.1.1.7 variants.

The germline V gene supplies CDR1 SGHAT and CDR2 FQNNGV. At the junction V is shortened by 3 bases and J by 1 base, with 3 bases in between. Reading from cysteine to phenylalanine, the CDR3 counts 12 amino acids. Only the CDR3 part of the read is kept: 36 bases, read in frame from the first base. The chain is assembled from TRBV11-2 and TRBJ1-1; the D segment cannot be called with confidence. This material consisted of peripheral blood, taken on day 0 of AZD1222 vaccination. This sequence was found in an adult in good health. In nucleotide form, the sequence is TGTGCCAGCAGCTTGCAGAACACTGAAGCTTTCTTT. It encodes CASSLQNTEAFF.